Here is one TCR beta chain with its context. What it binds is unknown. This specimen comes from a study of T cell responses to AZD1222 COVID-19 vaccine. Study-wide context: Pooled together were second doses at about 4 or about 12 weeks. General study findings and limits: Receipt of two AZD1222 doses was followed by a rise in Spike-specific TCR breadth and depth.

CDR3 length equals 13 residues. V gave up 6 bases and J gave up 1 base, with 9 bases separating them. Looked up from germline, CDR1 is MNHEY and CDR2 is SMNVEV (reference sequence). Sequencing was performed with immunoSEQ multiplex PCR; in TCRdb, only in-frame clones are kept and a portion is missing. The sample includes about 140,000 clones, over 85% of them seen just once. This rearrangement joins TRBV27 to TRBJ1-1; D remains unclear. This TCR came from an adult in good health. Sequencing was performed on peripheral blood, taken on day 0 of AZD1222 vaccination. The CDR3 nucleotides read TGTGCCAGCAGCTTACTTCGGAACACTGAAGCTTTCTTT. Translating it yields CASSLLRNTEAFF.